This T cell receptor (beta chain) was observed in a study of CD8 T cells in Susac syndrome. Sequencing targeted TCR beta in T cells from blood (CD8+ and CD4+). The study used healthy donors as controls matched for age and sex. Purification of the CD8+ and CD4+ T cells relied on negative isolation, and TEMRA cells underwent FACS enrichment. After extraction with the RNeasy kit, roughly 0.45 to 1 ug of the RNA was reverse transcribed using random hexamers. immunoSEQ multiplex PCR amplified TCR beta CDR3 across 54 Vbeta, 13 Jbeta. MiXCR, applied by TCRdb to the immunoSEQ multiplex PCR reads, yields one record per CDR3 protein. Of roughly 150,000 distinct CDR3 sequences in the sample, about 92% are singletons; the top ten hold approximately 0.075%. The TCR originated in a human donor in good health. The specimen sequenced was CD4+ T cells from PBMCs.

The CDR3 region is CASSQDHGRGEQFF. CDR3 bases: TGTGCCAGCAGCCAAGATCATGGCAGAGGGGAGCAGTTCTTC. The chain recombines TRBV3-1 with TRBJ2-1, with D possibly TRBD2 on 5 matching bases. The CDR3 has 14 amino acids. The ends were cut back, 0 bases at V and 10 bases at J, with 13 bases in the middle. CDR1 and CDR2 (germline): LGHDT, YNNKEL (reference sequence).